The clone carrying this TCR beta chain has at least ten counts. The sample belongs to a study of T-cell reconstitution after alpha-beta-depleted transplantation in children. TCRbeta library preparation incorporated unique molecular identifiers. TCRdb re-called the PCR reads with MiXCR, one entry per CDR3 protein. The sample shows roughly 160,000 distinct CDR3 sequences, 11% of them seen only once. The sequences come from PBMCs, collected before TCRalphabeta/CD19-depleted stem cell transplant. The clonotype originates from a boy younger than 10 with acute myeloid leukemia, due to receive a stem cell transplant.

This CDR3 is CASSREGTDEKLFF. CDR3 bases: TGTGCCAGCAGCCGCGAGGGGACGGATGAAAAACTGTTTTTT. The genes are TRBV3-1 and TRBJ1-4; a weak D match, TRBD1 (5 bases). From germline, CDR1 is LGHDT and CDR2 YNNKEL (reference sequence). The ends were cut back, 4 bases at V and 6 bases at J, with 12 bases in the middle. This CDR3 is built from 14 residues.